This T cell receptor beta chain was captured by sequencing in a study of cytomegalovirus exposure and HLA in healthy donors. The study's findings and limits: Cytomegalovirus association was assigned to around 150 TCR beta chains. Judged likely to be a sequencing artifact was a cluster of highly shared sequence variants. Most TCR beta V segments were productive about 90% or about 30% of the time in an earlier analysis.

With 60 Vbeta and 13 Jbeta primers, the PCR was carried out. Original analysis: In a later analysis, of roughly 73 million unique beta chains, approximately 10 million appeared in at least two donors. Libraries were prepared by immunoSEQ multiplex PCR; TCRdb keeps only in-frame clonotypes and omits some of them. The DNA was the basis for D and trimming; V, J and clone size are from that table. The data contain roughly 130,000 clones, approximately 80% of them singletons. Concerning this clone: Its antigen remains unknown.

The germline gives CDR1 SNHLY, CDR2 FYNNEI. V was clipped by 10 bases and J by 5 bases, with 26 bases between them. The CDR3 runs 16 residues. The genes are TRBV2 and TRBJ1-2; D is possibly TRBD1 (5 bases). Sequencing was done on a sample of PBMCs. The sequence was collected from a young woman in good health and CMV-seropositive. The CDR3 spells CANEQSGEGDYYGYTF. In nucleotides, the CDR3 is TGTGCCAACGAGCAGTCGGGGGAAGGCGATTATTATGGCTACACCTTC.